Reported below is one T cell receptor beta chain. Its matching antigen is unknown. This CDR3 comprises 18 residues. With V trimmed by 6 bases and J by 0 bases, 11 bases remained unmatched. CDR1 is SNHLY, CDR2 FYNNEI, per germline. The sample comes from a study of graft-versus-host responses after intestinal transplantation. Study findings and constraints: GvH clones detected in recipient marrow included some appearing first in ileum or blood. The study found high graft-versus-host to host-versus-graft clonal ratios in allografts of patients with graft-donor T cell macrochimerism.

The assay was immunoSEQ multiplex PCR, and TCRdb's table has in-frame clones only and misses some. The sample lists tens of thousands of clones; approximately 94% were seen once. The V and J genes are TRBV2 and TRBJ2-1; 10 positions match TRBD2. The sample in question was unstimulated CD4+ T cells sorted from spleen or lymph node cells, obtained before transplant. This receptor was identified in a human donor who was the organ donor for an intestinal transplant. This chain's CDR3 is CASRGLARESSSYNEQFF. DNA for the CDR3: TGTGCCAGCAGGGGACTAGCGCGTGAGTCAAGCTCCTACAATGAGCAGTTCTTC.